This T cell receptor beta chain derives from a study of T cell repertoires in cytomegalovirus infection. Overall study: Recently identified HLA-C-restricted CMV epitopes were among the peptides used. It can be stated that public TCR beta signatures indicated CMV infection as well as a matching HLA type. The study, taken as a whole, reports: It was HLA-C-restricted CMV-specific TCR beta clonotypes that dominated the response ex vivo. Totalled public TCR beta family frequency picked out people who carried CMV plus the relevant HLA.

MiXCR, applied by TCRdb to the reads, yields one record per CDR3 protein. This sample has around 710,000 distinct CDR3 sequences, with under 35% found just once. CDR1 is SGHVS, CDR2 FQNEAQ, per germline. The J segment lost 5 bases and the V segment lost 8 bases, leaving 12 bases of the junction unmatched. The CDR3 length is 15 residues. This clonotype was seen a handful of times. Antigen specificity is unknown. The V gene is TRBV7-8, the J gene TRBJ2-1; 7 bases are a match to TRBD1. This sample comprised cultured CD8+ T cells from PBMCs, obtained from culture after CMV antigen stimulation. The receptor was isolated from a human donor in good health (CMV status not recorded). Some clones in this sample may be carry-over from other donors' samples. CDR3 in amino acids: CASSDIGGQDNEQFF. CDR3 nucleotides: TGTGCCAGCTCCGATATAGGGGGCCAAGACAATGAGCAGTTCTTC.